This passage covers 29 T cell receptor beta chains from one sample sequenced in a study of technical replicates of blood from a handful of donors. Repertoires were generated with immunoSEQ multiplex PCR, while TCRdb's copy carries only in-frame clones and drops some. The sample carries about 83,000 clones, around nine tenths recorded once. The source material was T cells isolated from PBMCs. The receptors come from a human donor in good health.

The chain has TRBV5-5 and TRBJ2-5; 8 positions match TRBD2. The CDR3 is 15 amino acids. After removal of 4 bases from V and 5 bases from J, the junction contained 10 bases not matched to a gene. CDR1 and CDR2 from the germline V gene are SGHKS and YYEKEE (reference sequence). The CDR3 reads CASSGNGGALETQYF. CDR3 coding DNA: TGTGCCAGCAGCGGAAACGGGGGGGCCCTTGAGACCCAGTACTTC.

The chain links TRBV27 to TRBJ2-2, with D possibly TRBD1 on 5 matching bases. V was trimmed by 6 bases and J by 5 bases, leaving 13 bases between them. This CDR3 region has 14 residues. Germline assignment: CDR1 MNHEY and CDR2 SMNVEV (reference sequence). CDR3 in DNA: TGTGCCAGCAGAGACAGTGTCCTAACCGGGGAGCTGTTTTTT. Amino acid sequence: CASRDSVLTGELFF.

CDR3 amino acids: CASSQVAGAGTGELFF. The DNA of the CDR3 is TGTGCCAGCAGCCAAGTTGCGGGGGCGGGCACCGGGGAGCTGTTTTTT. The rearrangement uses TRBV4-2 and TRBJ2-2; a weak D match, TRBD2 (7 bases). The germline V and J ends were trimmed by 1 base and 4 bases, with 13 bases remaining between them. The CDR3 loop spans 16 amino acids. Germline assignment: CDR1 LGHNA and CDR2 YNFKEQ.

The CDR3 is CASSIDGAGGRFF. The DNA for the CDR3 is TGTGCCAGTAGTATAGATGGGGCAGGGGGACGGTTCTTC. The chain employs TRBV19 and TRBJ2-1, with TRBD1 matching over 7 bases. V dropped 0 bases and J dropped 15; count of bases not matched to a gene: 8. Per the germline V gene, CDR1 is LNHDA and CDR2 is SQIVND (reference sequence). The length of the CDR3 is 13 residues.

V usage is TRBV7-9 and J usage is TRBJ2-7; maybe TRBD1 (5 bases). CDR3 size: 15 residues. V lost 5 bases and J lost 0, with 14 bases in between. Germline V gene lookup returns CDR1 SEHNR and CDR2 FQNEAQ (reference sequence). DNA for the CDR3: TGTGCCAGCAGCCTCGACAGTTTTCACTCCTACGAGCAGTACTTC. It yields the protein CASSLDSFHSYEQYF.

CDR3 loop: CASSPLSRDLGTEAFF. The CDR3 nucleotides read TGTGCCAGCTCACCACTAAGTCGAGACTTGGGCACTGAAGCTTTCTTT. The rearrangement links TRBV18 to TRBJ1-1; D uncertain. The CDR3 runs to 16 residues. Trimming stripped 1 base from V and 4 bases from J, with 16 bases between. Germline V gene sequence: CDR1 KGHSH, CDR2 LQKENI.

The J gene is TRBJ1-2, the V gene TRBV27, with D perhaps TRBD1 (5 bases). There are 13 residues in the CDR3. The ends were cut back, 5 bases at V and 4 bases at J, with 11 bases in the middle. CDR1 and CDR2 (germline): MNHEY, SMNVEV (reference sequence). For the CDR3, the DNA is TGTGCCAGCAGTATTACAGGCTCCTATGGCTACACCTTC. This encodes CASSITGSYGYTF.

The V call is TRBV30, the J call TRBJ2-7; D is undetermined. The CDR3 consists of 11 residues. V lost 4 bases and J 3 bases, leaving 7 bases between the germline ends. Germline V gene lookup returns CDR1 GTSNPN and CDR2 SVGIG (reference sequence). The CDR3 protein is CAWNTYYEQYF. The CDR3, as DNA: TGTGCCTGGAATACTTACTACGAGCAGTACTTC.

The CDR3 loop reads CASSLWASGNTYEQYF. The CDR3, as DNA: TGTGCCAGCAGTTTATGGGCTAGCGGAAATACCTACGAGCAGTACTTC. The chain carries TRBV28 and TRBJ2-7, with TRBD2 identical over 7 bases. V trimming: 0 bases; J trimming: 2 bases; junction bases outside the gene matches: 7. CDR1 and CDR2 from the germline V gene are MDHEN and SYDVKM. This CDR3 contains 16 residues. Supplemented by reference TRBV28 and TRBJ2-7, the full variable domain reads DVKVTQSSRYLVKRTGEKVFLECVQDMDHENMFWYRQDPGLGLRLIYFSYDVKMKEKGDIPEGYSVSREKKERFSLILESASTNQTSMYLCASSLWASGNTYEQYFGPGTRLTVT.

This chain uses TRBV28 with TRBJ2-7; D not resolved. CDR3 length: 15 amino acids. Germline V gene lookup returns CDR1 MDHEN and CDR2 SYDVKM. With 7 bases removed from V and 6 bases from J, the gap between germline ends came to 22 bases. The CDR3 here is CASTTPVSLGGEQYF. DNA for the CDR3: TGTGCCAGCACCACCCCGGTTTCCCTTGGTGGCGAGCAGTACTTC.

This chain uses TRBV19 with TRBJ1-2, with D hard to call. V was shortened by 6 bases and J by 7 bases, with 18 bases between the two germline ends. The CDR3 runs 14 residues. Germline loops: CDR1 LNHDA, CDR2 SQIVND (reference sequence). The CDR3 loop is CASSPKVGGGGYTF. CDR3 in DNA: TGTGCCAGTAGCCCAAAGGTGGGAGGAGGTGGCTACACCTTC.

The chain combines TRBV27 with TRBJ2-2, with 7 positions matching TRBD1. Germline CDR1 MNHEY, CDR2 SMNVEV (reference sequence). J gave up 3 bases and V 8 bases, and 18 bases lay outside the gene matches. This CDR3 comprises 18 residues. In nucleotides, the CDR3 is TGTGCCAGCTCTTCAGAACCGGCGACAGGGACCTACACCGGGGAGCTGTTTTTT. This encodes CASSSEPATGTYTGELFF.

This clone was counted once. Different DNA sequences within this sample yield the same CDR3. The chain combines TRBV6-5 with TRBJ1-2; D is uncertain. Germline V gene data show CDR1 as MNHEY and CDR2 as SVGAGI. The CDR3 totals 13 residues. V lost 2 bases and J lost 2, with 6 bases in between. CDR3 residues: CASSYGLNYGYTF. CDR3 nucleotide sequence: TGTGCCAGCAGTTACGGCCTGAACTATGGCTACACCTTC.

V is TRBV5-4 and J is TRBJ1-2, with D possibly matching TRBD1 (6 bases). Germline V gene lookup returns CDR1 SGHNT and CDR2 YYREEE (reference sequence). The CDR3 spans 15 residues. Deletions cut 5 bases from V and 0 bases from J, with 14 bases between. The CDR3 protein is CASSTGTNTNYGYTF. For the CDR3, the DNA is TGTGCCAGCAGTACCGGGACAAATACTAACTATGGCTACACCTTC.

This rearrangement joins TRBV10-1 to TRBJ1-5; D might be TRBD1 (5 bases). The V and J ends lost 3 bases and 6 bases respectively, with 24 bases between them. CDR1 WNHNN and CDR2 SYGVQD come from the germline V gene (reference sequence). CDR3 length: 18 residues. The CDR3 sequence: CASSEPGGSGEMGQPQHF. The CDR3 region has the DNA TGCGCCAGCAGTGAACCTGGGGGGTCGGGGGAAATGGGTCAGCCCCAGCATTTT.

The J gene is TRBJ2-7, the V gene TRBV27; 11 bases are a match to TRBD1. Germline V gene data show CDR1 as MNHEY and CDR2 as SMNVEV (reference sequence). Trimming at V came to 6 bases and at J to 3 bases, leaving 7 bases not matched to a gene. The CDR3 is 15 residues long. The CDR3 nucleotides are TGTGCCAGCAGCCTAGGACAGGGGGCTAGCTACGAGCAGTACTTC. Translating gives CASSLGQGASYEQYF.

The rearrangement joins TRBV27 to TRBJ2-1, with D maybe TRBD1 (5 bases). Trimming stripped 5 bases from V and 4 bases from J, with 18 bases between. The CDR3 is 16 amino acids. CDR1 MNHEY and CDR2 SMNVEV come from the germline V gene (reference sequence). The CDR3 region is CASSVFRIGEYNEQFF. The CDR3, as DNA: TGTGCCAGCAGTGTATTCAGGATAGGGGAATACAATGAGCAGTTCTTC.

The genes are TRBV4-2 and TRBJ2-7, with 9 bases identical to TRBD2. Germline CDR1 is LGHNA and CDR2 is YNFKEQ. The CDR3 has 17 residues. With V trimmed by 1 base and J by 2 bases, 9 bases remained unmatched. The CDR3 reads CASSQVPLAGLTYEQYF. The CDR3 DNA follows: TGTGCCAGCAGCCAAGTCCCGCTAGCGGGGCTTACCTACGAGCAGTACTTC.

The V gene is TRBV6-5, the J gene TRBJ1-5; D perhaps matches TRBD1 (5 bases). The CDR3 has 14 residues. The V end lost 3 bases, the J end lost 7 bases, and 13 bases lay between the germline ends. CDR1 MNHEY and CDR2 SVGAGI come from the germline V gene. CDR3: CASSYSGGRQPQHF. CDR3 nucleotide sequence: TGTGCCAGCAGTTATTCGGGGGGTCGACAGCCCCAGCATTTT.

The chain has TRBV15 and TRBJ2-3; perhaps TRBD2 as D (5 bases). The CDR3 runs to 15 residues. V shed 6 bases and J shed 0 bases, with 13 bases lying between them. The germline gives CDR1 LNHNV, CDR2 YYDKDF (reference sequence). The CDR3: CATSSQGLSTDTQYF. The CDR3 coding sequence is TGTGCCACCAGTAGCCAAGGACTGAGCACAGATACGCAGTATTTT.

The J gene is TRBJ1-1, the V gene TRBV2; 10 bases are a match to TRBD1. The V and J ends lost 4 bases and 12 bases, in that order; junction bases with no gene match: 8. The CDR3 contains 13 residues. Per the germline V gene, CDR1 is SNHLY and CDR2 is FYNNEI. CDR3 sequence reads: CASSGGTGVAPFF. The CDR3 nucleotides read TGTGCCAGCAGTGGAGGGACAGGGGTTGCTCCTTTCTTT.

This chain uses TRBV10-1 with TRBJ2-2; a possible D gene is TRBD2 (5 bases). This CDR3 spans 14 amino acids. Germline CDR1 and CDR2: WNHNN and SYGVQD (reference sequence). The V gene lost 3 bases and the J gene lost 5 bases, with 10 bases spanning the gap. The CDR3 sequence is CASSDRELTGELFF. CDR3 bases: TGCGCCAGCAGTGATAGGGAGTTGACCGGGGAGCTGTTTTTT.

V gene TRBV2 combines with J gene TRBJ1-2, with 11 nucleotides matching TRBD1. This CDR3 comprises 13 residues. From germline, CDR1 is SNHLY and CDR2 FYNNEI. V lost 9 bases, J lost 5 bases, and 5 bases stayed unmatched. The CDR3 region is CARRTGGGYGYTF. The CDR3 DNA reads as TGTGCCAGAAGGACAGGGGGCGGATATGGCTACACCTTC.

V and J are TRBV30 and TRBJ2-7; TRBD1 matches 11 bases. The CDR3 length is 15 residues. Germline CDR1 is GTSNPN and CDR2 is SVGIG (reference sequence). V shed 0 bases, J shed 7 bases, and the junction held 8 bases outside the gene matches. CDR3 sequence reads: CAWSVLGQGAKEQYF. The CDR3, as DNA: TGTGCCTGGAGTGTCCTCGGACAGGGGGCAAAAGAGCAGTACTTC.

This clone showed up just once. The CDR3 region is CASSDYLLTDTQYF. The CDR3 DNA is TGTGCCAGCAGTGACTACCTCCTCACAGATACGCAGTATTTT. This sequence joins TRBV25-1 and TRBJ2-3; no firm D call. V was clipped by 3 bases and J by 2 bases, with 9 bases between them. Germline V gene sequence: CDR1 MGHDK, CDR2 SYGVNS. The CDR3 sequence is 14 residues long.

The chain carries TRBV5-1 and TRBJ2-7, with 9 bases that match TRBD1. In germline, CDR1 is SGHRS, CDR2 YFSETQ. J lost 0 bases, V lost 4 bases, and 5 bases had no gene match. The CDR3 has 15 amino acids. DNA for the CDR3: TGCGCCAGCAGCCAGACGGGACAGGGCTCCTACGAGCAGTACTTC. This codes for CASSQTGQGSYEQYF.

V is TRBV9 and J is TRBJ1-1, with D perhaps matching TRBD1 (6 bases). Germline V CDR1 and CDR2: SGDLS, YYNGEE. V lost 3 bases to trimming and J lost 7 bases, with 13 bases between them. This CDR3 is built from 13 residues. The CDR3 loop reads CASSAEGQLEAFF. For the CDR3, the DNA is TGTGCCAGCAGCGCGGAAGGACAGCTTGAAGCTTTCTTT.

This clone came up once. The chain joins TRBV27 to TRBJ1-1, with D possibly being TRBD1 (5 bases). Trimming took 0 bases from V and 7 from J, leaving 9 bases between them. CDR3 length: 13 residues. Germline V gene data show CDR1 as MNHEY and CDR2 as SMNVEV (reference sequence). The CDR3 protein is CASSLSSQGEAFF. DNA for the CDR3: TGTGCCAGCAGTTTATCGTCGCAGGGTGAAGCTTTCTTT.

The genes are TRBV6-5 and TRBJ2-2; no definite D call. V lost 3 bases and J lost 2, with 4 bases in between. Germline CDR1 reads MNHEY; CDR2 reads SVGAGI. The CDR3 is 13 amino acids. The CDR3 protein is CASSYSNTGELFF. Here the CDR3 DNA reads TGTGCCAGCAGTTATAGTAACACCGGGGAGCTGTTTTTT.